Shown below are 23 T cell receptor beta chains from a single sample sequenced in a study of blood T cell repertoires in COVID-19. Produced via immunoSEQ multiplex PCR; TCRdb's table is partial and in-frame only. The table includes roughly 250,000 clones, roughly nine tenths detected once. Sequencing was carried out using PBMCs or T cells enriched from blood (not recorded which). The receptors stem from a woman aged 25 to 39 with acute COVID-19.

This CDR3 is CASSLRTSGSGEQYF. The CDR3, as DNA: TGTGCCAGCAGTTTAAGGACTAGCGGGAGTGGCGAGCAGTACTTC. V gene TRBV28 combines with J gene TRBJ2-7, with 13 bases that match TRBD2. The V and J ends lost 2 bases and 6 bases, in that order; junction bases with no gene match: 4. The CDR3 loop spans 15 amino acids. The germline V gene has CDR1 MDHEN and CDR2 SYDVKM.

The chain combines TRBV3-1 (or the pseudogene TRBV3-2) with TRBJ1-2; 8 nucleotides agree with TRBD1. Germline values: CDR1 LGHDT, CDR2 YNNKEL (reference sequence). Germline trimming cut 4 bases from V and 2 bases from J; bases unmatched to any gene: 0. This CDR3 is built from 13 residues. The CDR3 sequence: CASSRTGNYGYTF. The DNA for the CDR3 is TGTGCCAGCAGCCGGACAGGGAACTATGGCTACACCTTC.

The CDR3: CASSSSPGTNEAFF. In DNA, the CDR3 is TGTGCCAGCAGTTCCAGCCCTGGGACAAATGAAGCTTTCTTT. V gene TRBV6-5 combines with J gene TRBJ1-1; the D gene is possibly TRBD1 (6 bases). V lost 4 bases, J lost 7 bases, and 16 bases lay in between. The CDR3 contains 14 residues. Germline V gene lookup returns CDR1 MNHEY and CDR2 SVGAGI.

Only one count was recorded for this clone. CDR3 DNA: TGTGCCAGCAGCCCTGGATCCGGGACACGCAATCAGCCCCAGCATTTT. Amino acids: CASSPGSGTRNQPQHF. The V gene is TRBV7-9, the J gene TRBJ1-5; D possibly corresponds to TRBD1 (6 bases). Trimming removed 5 bases from V and 2 bases from J, with 16 bases in between. The germline V gene has CDR1 SEHNR and CDR2 FQNEAQ (reference sequence). The CDR3 consists of 16 residues.

The genes are TRBV29-1 and TRBJ2-7; possibly TRBD1 for D (5 bases). CDR1 SQVTM and CDR2 ANQGSEA come from the germline V gene. The CDR3 runs to 13 residues. Trimming pared 7 bases from V and 0 bases from J, leaving 13 bases between. Here the CDR3 reads CSGGAGDSYEQYF. Written as DNA, the CDR3 is TGCAGCGGTGGGGCAGGAGACTCCTACGAGCAGTACTTC.

The chain is built from TRBV5-4 and TRBJ2-3; 12 positions agree with TRBD2. Trimming cost V 5 bases and J 1 base; bases outside gene matches: 5. CDR1 and CDR2 (germline): SGHNT, YYREEE (reference sequence). This CDR3 has 16 amino acids. The CDR3 region is CASSSRTSGGTDTQYF. DNA for the CDR3: TGTGCCAGCAGTTCGAGGACTAGCGGGGGCACAGATACGCAGTATTTT.

CDR3: CASSLQPTGELFF. The CDR3 DNA reads as TGTGCCAGCAGCTTACAGCCCACCGGGGAGCTGTTTTTT. The chain couples TRBV5-6 to TRBJ2-2; D not certain. CDR1 is SGHDT, CDR2 YYEEEE, per germline. This CDR3 contains 13 residues. V lost 2 bases and J 4 bases, leaving 6 bases between the germline ends.

The chain is built from TRBV5-8 and TRBJ2-5, with 8 bases matching TRBD2. V shed 1 base, J shed 4 bases, and the junction held 3 bases outside the gene matches. The CDR3 has 14 residues. Germline values: CDR1 SGHTS, CDR2 YDEGEE. CDR3 region: CASSLLGGAETQYF. DNA of the CDR3: TGTGCCAGCAGCTTGCTCGGGGGGGCAGAGACCCAGTACTTC.

This sequence joins TRBV7-2 and TRBJ2-3, with a tentative D call TRBD2 (5 bases). The CDR3 consists of 15 residues. CDR1 SGHTA and CDR2 FQGNSA come from the germline V gene. Between the trimmed V and J ends, which lost 5 bases and 2 bases, there was a span of 14 bases. The CDR3 sequence is CASSLTGIDTDTQYF. DNA for the CDR3: TGTGCCAGCAGCCTGACCGGGATTGACACAGATACGCAGTATTTT.

The genes are TRBV4-2 and TRBJ1-2; D unresolved. V lost 1 base, J lost 8 bases, and 11 bases lay in between. The CDR3 extends over 13 amino acids. Per the germline V gene, CDR1 is LGHNA and CDR2 is YNFKEQ. CDR3 sequence: CASSQGEGRGYTF. The CDR3, as DNA: TGTGCCAGCAGCCAAGGAGAAGGGAGGGGCTACACCTTC.

J is TRBJ2-7 and V is TRBV4-3; 9 bases match TRBD1. CDR1 is LGHNA, CDR2 YSLEER, per germline. V lost 3 bases to trimming and J lost 0 bases; unmatched junction nucleotides: 6. The CDR3 sequence is 16 residues long. The CDR3 protein is CASSQSGQGSSYEQYF. The CDR3, as DNA: TGCGCCAGCAGCCAGTCTGGACAGGGGTCCTCCTACGAGCAGTACTTC.

The chain combines TRBV4-3 with TRBJ2-1; 8 nucleotides match TRBD2. The CDR3 totals 15 residues. Losses at the gene ends were 0 bases for V and 6 bases for J; bases not matched to a gene: 4. The germline V gene encodes CDR1 LGHNA and CDR2 YSLEER. CDR3 protein: CASSQDGTRLNEQFF. The CDR3 DNA is TGCGCCAGCAGCCAAGATGGGACTAGGCTCAATGAGCAGTTCTTC.

The chain joins TRBV6-2 or TRBV6-3 to TRBJ2-3; D might be TRBD1 (5 bases). Germline V gene data show CDR1 as MNHEY and CDR2 as SVGEGT. The CDR3 is 18 residues long. V was pared by 2 bases and J by 1 base, with 19 bases between. The CDR3 protein is CASSYATSTALRTDTQYF. In DNA form, the CDR3 reads TGTGCCAGCAGTTACGCAACCTCGACAGCACTCCGCACAGATACGCAGTATTTT.

This chain connects TRBV7-9 to TRBJ2-3, with 10 bases fitting TRBD2. With V trimmed by 5 bases and J by 0 bases, 2 bases remained unmatched. The CDR3 extends over 15 amino acids. Germline V gives CDR1 SEHNR, CDR2 FQNEAQ (reference sequence). The CDR3 DNA reads as TGTGCCAGCAGCATACTAGCGGGAAGCACAGATACGCAGTATTTT. Translation gives CASSILAGSTDTQYF.

This rearrangement joins TRBV19 to TRBJ1-5; possible D gene TRBD1, 6 bases. This CDR3 is built from 15 residues. In germline, CDR1 is LNHDA, CDR2 SQIVND (reference sequence). V shed 7 bases and J shed 0 bases, with 13 bases lying between them. CDR3 amino acids: CASTTDRYSNQPQHF. The DNA of the CDR3 is TGTGCCAGTACCACCGACAGGTATAGCAATCAGCCCCAGCATTTT.

This chain connects TRBV6-5 to TRBJ1-2, with no clear D. The V and J ends lost 6 bases and 4 bases respectively, with 15 bases between them. Germline V gene data show CDR1 as MNHEY and CDR2 as SVGAGI. The CDR3 totals 14 residues. This CDR3 reads CASRNPPGSYGYTF. In DNA form, the CDR3 reads TGTGCCAGCAGGAACCCCCCGGGATCCTATGGCTACACCTTC.

This chain uses TRBV28 with TRBJ1-2; 8 bases align to TRBD1. The germline V gene has CDR1 MDHEN and CDR2 SYDVKM. The CDR3 has 16 residues. V lost 4 bases to trimming and J lost 3 bases; unmatched junction nucleotides: 10. The CDR3 region is CASSSPWSGGDYGYTF. Here the CDR3 DNA reads TGTGCCAGCAGTTCACCCTGGTCAGGGGGCGACTATGGCTACACCTTC.

This rearrangement joins TRBV19 to TRBJ2-3, with 9 bases aligning to TRBD2. Germline lookup yields CDR1 LNHDA and CDR2 SQIVND (reference sequence). The J segment lost 0 bases and the V segment lost 2 bases, leaving 9 bases of the junction unmatched. CDR3 length: 18 residues. This chain's CDR3 is CASSIYGGLAGSTDTQYF. CDR3 bases: TGTGCCAGTAGTATATACGGGGGGCTAGCGGGAAGCACAGATACGCAGTATTTT.

The chain uses TRBV7-9 and TRBJ1-4, with D perhaps TRBD1 (5 bases). This CDR3 has 16 amino acids. CDR1 SEHNR and CDR2 FQNEAQ come from the germline V gene (reference sequence). V lost 3 bases and J 10 bases, leaving 21 bases between the germline ends. This CDR3 is CASSFQQTLSGGKLFF. The DNA of the CDR3 is TGTGCCAGCAGCTTCCAACAGACCCTATCCGGGGGAAAACTGTTTTTT.

The V and J genes are TRBV5-6 and TRBJ2-1, with D maybe TRBD1 (8 bases). The CDR3 extends over 14 amino acids. Between the trimmed V and J ends, which lost 0 bases and 6 bases, there was a span of 10 bases. Germline assignment: CDR1 SGHDT and CDR2 YYEEEE. CDR3 amino acids: CASSLDRGGNEQFF. In DNA form, the CDR3 reads TGTGCCAGCAGCTTGGACAGGGGGGGCAATGAGCAGTTCTTC.

The chain uses TRBV7-9 and TRBJ1-1, with 10 bases fitting TRBD1. Germline values: CDR1 SEHNR, CDR2 FQNEAQ (reference sequence). V shed 5 bases and J 1 base; nucleotides not matched to a gene: 4. The CDR3 loop spans 15 amino acids. The CDR3 spells CASSVRQGANTEAFF. As DNA, the CDR3 is TGTGCCAGCAGCGTGCGACAGGGGGCGAACACTGAAGCTTTCTTT.

The V and J genes are TRBV19 and TRBJ1-2, with D perhaps TRBD1 (6 bases). This CDR3 has 15 amino acids. Per the germline V gene, CDR1 is LNHDA and CDR2 is SQIVND (reference sequence). V lost 3 bases and J 4 bases, leaving 15 bases between the germline ends. CDR3 protein: CASSIPDRSFYGYTF. CDR3 DNA: TGTGCCAGTAGTATCCCCGACAGGTCTTTCTATGGCTACACCTTC.

The chain combines TRBV2 with TRBJ1-3, with D uncertain. CDR1 and CDR2 (germline): SNHLY, FYNNEI. This CDR3 region has 14 residues. Trimming left V 4 bases short and J 0 bases short, with 7 bases between. The CDR3 sequence is CASSGQISGNTIYF. In nucleotides, the CDR3 is TGTGCCAGCAGTGGACAAATCTCTGGAAACACCATATATTTT.